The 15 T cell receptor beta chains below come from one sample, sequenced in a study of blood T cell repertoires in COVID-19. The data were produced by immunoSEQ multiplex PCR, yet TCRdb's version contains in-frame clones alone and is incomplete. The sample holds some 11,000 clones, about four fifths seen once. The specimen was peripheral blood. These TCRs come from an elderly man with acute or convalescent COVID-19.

CDR3 protein: CASSEREGNTIYF. The DNA of the CDR3 is TGTGCCAGCAGTGAACGGGAAGGAAACACCATATATTTT. The chain recombines TRBV6-1 with TRBJ1-3; no clear D gene. The CDR3 spans 13 residues. Looked up from germline, CDR1 is MNHNS and CDR2 is SASEGT. V lost 2 bases and J 4 bases, leaving 6 bases between the germline ends.

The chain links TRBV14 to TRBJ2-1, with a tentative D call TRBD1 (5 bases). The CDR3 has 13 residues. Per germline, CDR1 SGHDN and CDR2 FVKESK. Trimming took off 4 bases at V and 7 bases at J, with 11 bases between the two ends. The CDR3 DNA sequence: TGTGCCAGCAGCCTGGGGCAGAAGAATGAGCAGTTCTTC. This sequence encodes CASSLGQKNEQFF.

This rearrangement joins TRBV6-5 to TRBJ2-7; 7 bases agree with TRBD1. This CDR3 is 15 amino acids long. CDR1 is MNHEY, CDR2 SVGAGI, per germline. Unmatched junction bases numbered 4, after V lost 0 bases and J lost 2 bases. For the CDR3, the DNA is TGTGCCAGCAGTTACTCGGGACAGATGACCTACGAGCAGTACTTC. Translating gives CASSYSGQMTYEQYF.

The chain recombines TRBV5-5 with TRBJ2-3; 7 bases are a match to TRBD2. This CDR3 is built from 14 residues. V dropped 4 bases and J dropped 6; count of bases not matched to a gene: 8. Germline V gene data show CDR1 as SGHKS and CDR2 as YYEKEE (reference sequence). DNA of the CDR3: TGTGCCAGCAGCGAGAGGACTAGTCAGGATACGCAGTATTTT. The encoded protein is CASSERTSQDTQYF.

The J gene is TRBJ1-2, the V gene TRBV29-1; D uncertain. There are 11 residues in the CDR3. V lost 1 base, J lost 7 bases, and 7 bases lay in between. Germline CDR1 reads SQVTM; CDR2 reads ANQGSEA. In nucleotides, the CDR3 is TGCAGCGTTGAAGTTACTGCTGGCTACACCTTC. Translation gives CSVEVTAGYTF.

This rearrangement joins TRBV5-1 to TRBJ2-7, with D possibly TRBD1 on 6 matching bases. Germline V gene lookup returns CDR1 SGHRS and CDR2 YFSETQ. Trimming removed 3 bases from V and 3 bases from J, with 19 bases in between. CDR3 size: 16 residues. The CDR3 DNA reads TGCGCCAGCAGCTCACAAACCGGGACACGGAACTACGAGCAGTACTTC. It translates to CASSSQTGTRNYEQYF.

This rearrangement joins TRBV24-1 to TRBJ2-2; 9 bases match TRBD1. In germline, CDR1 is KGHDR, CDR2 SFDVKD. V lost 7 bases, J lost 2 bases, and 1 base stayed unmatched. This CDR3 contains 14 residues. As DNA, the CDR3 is TGTGCCACCAGAACAGGGGGCAACACCGGGGAGCTGTTTTTT. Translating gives CATRTGGNTGELFF.

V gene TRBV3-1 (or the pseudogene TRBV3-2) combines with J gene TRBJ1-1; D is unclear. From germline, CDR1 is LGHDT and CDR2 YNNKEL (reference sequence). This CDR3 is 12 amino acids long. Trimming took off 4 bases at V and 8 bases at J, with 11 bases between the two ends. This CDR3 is CASSLSGIEAFF. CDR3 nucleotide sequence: TGTGCCAGCAGCCTTAGCGGTATAGAAGCTTTCTTT.

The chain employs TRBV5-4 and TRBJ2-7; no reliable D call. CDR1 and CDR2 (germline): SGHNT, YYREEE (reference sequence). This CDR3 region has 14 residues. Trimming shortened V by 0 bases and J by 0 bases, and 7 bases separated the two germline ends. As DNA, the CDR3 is TGTGCCAGCAGCTTGGGTATGGCCTCCTACGAGCAGTACTTC. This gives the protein CASSLGMASYEQYF. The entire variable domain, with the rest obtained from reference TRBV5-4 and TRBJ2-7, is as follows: ETGVTQSPTHLIKTRGQQVTLRCSSQSGHNTVSWYQQALGQGPQFIFQYYREEENGRGNFPPRFSGLQFPNYSSELNVNALELDDSALYLCASSLGMASYEQYFGPGTRLTVT.

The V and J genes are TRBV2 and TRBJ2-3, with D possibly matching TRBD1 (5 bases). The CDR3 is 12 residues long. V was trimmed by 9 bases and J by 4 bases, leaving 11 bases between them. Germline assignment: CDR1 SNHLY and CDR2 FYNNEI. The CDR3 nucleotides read TGTGCCAGAAGGGGTAACGCAGATACGCAGTATTTT. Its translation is CARRGNADTQYF.

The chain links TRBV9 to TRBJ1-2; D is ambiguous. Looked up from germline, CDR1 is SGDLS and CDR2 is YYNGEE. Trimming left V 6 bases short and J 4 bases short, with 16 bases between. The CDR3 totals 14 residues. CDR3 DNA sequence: TGTGCCAGCACCCCCCGTACAGAACCCTATGGCTACACCTTC. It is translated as CASTPRTEPYGYTF.

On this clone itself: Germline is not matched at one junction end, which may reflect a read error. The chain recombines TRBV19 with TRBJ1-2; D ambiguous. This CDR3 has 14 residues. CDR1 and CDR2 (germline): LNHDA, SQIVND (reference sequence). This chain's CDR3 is CASSNGRTHYGCTF. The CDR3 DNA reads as TGTGCCAGTAGTAACGGGCGGACTCACTATGGCTGCACCTTC.

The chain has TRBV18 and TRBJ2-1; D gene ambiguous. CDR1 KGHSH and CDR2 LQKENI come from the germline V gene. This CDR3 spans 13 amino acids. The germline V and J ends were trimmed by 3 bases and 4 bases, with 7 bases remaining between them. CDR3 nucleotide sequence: TGTGCCAGCTCACCGGGCGTATACAATGAGCAGTTCTTC. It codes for CASSPGVYNEQFF. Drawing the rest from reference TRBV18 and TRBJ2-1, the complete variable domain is NAGVMQNPRHLVRRRGQEARLRCSPMKGHSHVYWYRQLPEEGLKFMVYLQKENIIDESGMPKERFSAEFPKEGPSILRIQQVVRGDSAAYFCASSPGVYNEQFFGPGTRLTVL.

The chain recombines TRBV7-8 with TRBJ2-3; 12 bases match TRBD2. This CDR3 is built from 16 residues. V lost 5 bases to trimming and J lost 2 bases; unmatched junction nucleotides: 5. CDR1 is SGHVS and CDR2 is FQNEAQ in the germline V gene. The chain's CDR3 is CASSKPSGGATDTQYF. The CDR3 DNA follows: TGTGCCAGCAGCAAACCTAGCGGGGGGGCCACAGATACGCAGTATTTT.

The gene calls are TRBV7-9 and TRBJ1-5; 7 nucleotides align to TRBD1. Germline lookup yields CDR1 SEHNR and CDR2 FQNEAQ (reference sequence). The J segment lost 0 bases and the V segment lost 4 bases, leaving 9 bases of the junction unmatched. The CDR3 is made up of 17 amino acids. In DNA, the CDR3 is TGTGCCAGCAGCTCAGCCAATACAGGGGTTAGCAATCAGCCCCAGCATTTT. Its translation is CASSSANTGVSNQPQHF.